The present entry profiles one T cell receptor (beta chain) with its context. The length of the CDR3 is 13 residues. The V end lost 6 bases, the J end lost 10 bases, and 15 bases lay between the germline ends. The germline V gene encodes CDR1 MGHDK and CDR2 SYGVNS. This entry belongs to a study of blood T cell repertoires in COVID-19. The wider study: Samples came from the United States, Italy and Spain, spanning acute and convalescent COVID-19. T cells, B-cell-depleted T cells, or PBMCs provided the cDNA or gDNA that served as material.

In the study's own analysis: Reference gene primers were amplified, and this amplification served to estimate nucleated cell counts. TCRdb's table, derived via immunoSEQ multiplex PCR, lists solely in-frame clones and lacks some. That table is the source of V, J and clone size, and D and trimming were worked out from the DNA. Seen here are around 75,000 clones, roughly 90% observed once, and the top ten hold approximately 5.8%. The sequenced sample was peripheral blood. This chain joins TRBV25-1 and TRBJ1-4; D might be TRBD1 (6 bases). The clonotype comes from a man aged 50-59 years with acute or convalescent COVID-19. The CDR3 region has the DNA TGTGCCAGCAGCGGACAGCCCGAGGGAAAACTGTTTTTT. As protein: CASSGQPEGKLFF.